A single sample gave rise to the 25 T cell receptor beta chains below, sequenced in a study of cytomegalovirus exposure and HLA in healthy donors. The study ran its PCR with 60 Vbeta and 13 Jbeta primers. TCRdb's table, derived via immunoSEQ multiplex PCR, lists solely in-frame clones and lacks some. The sample records roughly 190,000 clones, approximately 78% being singletons. Input material: PBMCs. The receptor source for this set is a woman aged 18-35 years in good health and CMV-seronegative.

The genes are TRBV25-1 and TRBJ2-2; a weak D match, TRBD1 (5 bases). Germline V lookup: CDR1 MGHDK, CDR2 SYGVNS. The ends were cut back, 5 bases at V and 5 bases at J, with 9 bases in the middle. The CDR3 sequence is 13 residues long. DNA of the CDR3: TGTGCCAGCAGTACACCAGGGACCGGGGAGCTGTTTTTT. Protein: CASSTPGTGELFF.

CDR3 region: CASSLAPRNDYEQYV. Written as DNA, the CDR3 is TGTGCCAGCAGCTTAGCACCGCGGAACGACTACGAGCAGTACGTC. This sequence joins TRBV7-8 and TRBJ2-7, with D hard to call. Germline-derived CDR1 and CDR2 are SGHVS and FQNEAQ. This CDR3 spans 15 amino acids. The V and J ends lost 0 bases and 3 bases respectively, with 12 bases between them.

This clone was found once. The chain is built from TRBV6-6 and TRBJ1-2; D is perhaps TRBD1 (5 bases). The CDR3 is 12 residues long. The germline V gene encodes CDR1 MNHNY and CDR2 SVGAGI (reference sequence). The V end was cut by 0 bases, the J end by 6 bases, with 5 bases between. CDR3 DNA sequence: TGTGCCAGCAGTTACTCAGGGGATGGCTACACCTTC. Translation: CASSYSGDGYTF.

This clone was counted a single time. V and J are TRBV4-3 and TRBJ2-4; 7 bases agree with TRBD2. Losses at the gene ends were 0 bases for V and 0 bases for J; bases not matched to a gene: 2. CDR1 is LGHNA and CDR2 is YSLEER in the germline V gene. This CDR3 has 16 residues. The CDR3 region is CASSQDLAGAKNIQYF. In DNA form, the CDR3 reads TGCGCCAGCAGCCAAGATTTAGCGGGAGCCAAAAACATTCAGTACTTC.

The J gene is TRBJ2-5, the V gene TRBV4-1; the D gene is possibly TRBD2 (6 bases). V dropped 0 bases and J dropped 9 bases, with 14 bases sitting between them. This CDR3 has 14 residues. The germline gives CDR1 MGHRA, CDR2 YSYEKL. CDR3 DNA: TGCGCCAGCAGCCAAGACCCTGCTGGGGAGGCCCAGTACTTC. It specifies CASSQDPAGEAQYF.

This clone was observed a handful of times. The V gene is TRBV5-6, the J gene TRBJ2-1; a weak D match, TRBD2 (5 bases). Germline CDR1 and CDR2: SGHDT and YYEEEE. The V end lost 3 bases, the J end lost 9 bases, and 7 bases lay between the germline ends. The CDR3 consists of 11 residues. This CDR3 reads CASSWEFEQFF. The CDR3 coding sequence is TGTGCCAGCAGCTGGGAGTTTGAGCAGTTCTTC.

The rearrangement joins TRBV18 to TRBJ2-7, with D perhaps TRBD2 (5 bases). Germline V gene data show CDR1 as KGHSH and CDR2 as LQKENI. Trimming removed 3 bases at V and 6 bases at J, with 21 bases between. This CDR3 contains 16 residues. The CDR3 loop reads CASSPMAVPSSGEQYF. As DNA, the CDR3 is TGTGCCAGCTCACCGATGGCCGTCCCTAGCTCCGGCGAGCAGTACTTC.

V is TRBV4-3 and J is TRBJ1-2, with 9 bases lining up with TRBD1. The CDR3 runs 15 residues. Trimming removed 1 base from V and 4 bases from J; junction bases left unmatched: 4. Germline V lookup: CDR1 LGHNA, CDR2 YSLEER. CDR3 protein: CASSQGPQGAYGYTF. The CDR3 nucleotides read TGCGCCAGCAGCCAAGGGCCACAGGGGGCCTATGGCTACACCTTC.

The V call is TRBV11-3, the J call TRBJ2-3; 10 nucleotides agree with TRBD1. Germline CDR1 is SGHNT and CDR2 is YENEEA. The CDR3 length is 16 residues. Trimming took 5 bases from V and 1 from J; bases not matched to a gene: 6. The CDR3 nucleotides read TGTGCCAGCAGCCCGGGGACAGGGGCCCGCACAGATACGCAGTATTTT. Its protein is CASSPGTGARTDTQYF. Complete variable domain (other parts from reference TRBV11-3 and TRBJ2-3): EAGVVQSPRYKIIEKKQPVAFWCNPISGHNTLYWYLQNLGQGPELLIRYENEEAVDDSQLPKDRFSAERLKGVDSTLKIQPAELGDSAVYLCASSPGTGARTDTQYFGPGTRLTVL.

The chain employs TRBV7-9 and TRBJ2-5; D is perhaps TRBD1 (5 bases). Trimming stripped 6 bases from V and 2 bases from J, with 22 bases between. The germline V gene has CDR1 SEHNR and CDR2 FQNEAQ (reference sequence). The CDR3 spans 17 residues. The CDR3 sequence: CASRPERGLGAQETQYF. Here the CDR3 DNA reads TGTGCCAGCAGACCCGAACGCGGTCTTGGGGCTCAAGAGACCCAGTACTTC.

This chain uses TRBV30 with TRBJ2-2, with TRBD1 matching 7 bases. Germline V lookup: CDR1 GTSNPN, CDR2 SVGIG (reference sequence). This CDR3 contains 16 residues. J lost 4 bases, V lost 8 bases, and 16 bases had no gene match. The DNA for the CDR3 is TGTGCCGCAGATACAGGGGCCGACTTTTTCACCGGGGAGCTGTTTTTT. This codes for CAADTGADFFTGELFF.

The V and J genes are TRBV21-1 and TRBJ2-7; the table's TRBD2 call for D was not verified on the DNA. TRBV21-1 is labeled a pseudogene. This CDR3 is built from 14 residues. The CDR3 sequence is CASSPGLNSYEQYF. CDR3 bases: TGTGCCAGCAGCCCGGGACTTAACTCCTACGAGCAGTACTTC.

The chain has TRBV5-5 and TRBJ2-7; D unclear. Germline V gene sequence: CDR1 SGHKS, CDR2 YYEKEE (reference sequence). Between the trimmed V and J ends, which lost 0 bases and 0 bases, there was a span of 7 bases. CDR3 size: 14 residues. This chain's CDR3 is CASSLEWGSYEQYV. For the CDR3, the DNA is TGTGCCAGCAGCTTGGAGTGGGGCTCCTACGAGCAGTACGTC.

The chain carries TRBV28 and TRBJ1-3; TRBD1 matches at 9 bases. V lost 7 bases to trimming and J lost 4 bases; unmatched junction nucleotides: 5. This CDR3 is 14 amino acids long. Germline V lookup: CDR1 MDHEN, CDR2 SYDVKM. In DNA, the CDR3 is TGTGCCAGCAACCACAGGGGGCCCGGAAACACCATATATTTT. This translates into CASNHRGPGNTIYF.

The J gene is TRBJ2-5, the V gene TRBV5-6; the match to TRBD2 covers 7 bases. The closer fit of TRBJ2-7 to the DNA end suggests the J call may be wrong. CDR1 SGHDT and CDR2 YYEEEE come from the germline V gene. CDR3 size: 17 residues. CDR3 bases: TGTGCCAGCAGCTTGAATTTCCGGGACTATGAGTATGGCGAGCAGTACTTC. Translated: CASSLNFRDYEYGEQYF.

The chain links TRBV7-2 to TRBJ2-3, with 9 nucleotides matching TRBD2. CDR3 length: 16 amino acids. Germline V lookup: CDR1 SGHTA, CDR2 FQGNSA. With 3 bases clipped from V and 3 bases from J, the junction kept 7 bases outside the gene matches. The CDR3 is CASSLIAGAWTDTQYF. Written as DNA, the CDR3 is TGTGCCAGCAGCTTGATAGCGGGAGCCTGGACAGATACGCAGTATTTT.

This rearrangement joins TRBV4-3 to TRBJ2-3; tentative D call: TRBD2 (5 bases). CDR1 is LGHNA, CDR2 YSLEER, per germline. The V end was cut by 6 bases, the J end by 0 bases, with 13 bases between. CDR3 size: 15 residues. In DNA, the CDR3 is TGCGCCAGCAGTCCGGTTAGCGTTAGCACAGATACGCAGTATTTT. This encodes CASSPVSVSTDTQYF.

The genes are TRBV29-1 and TRBJ2-7; D is uncertain. The CDR3 consists of 12 residues. Germline CDR1 reads SQVTM; CDR2 reads ANQGSEA. The ends were cut back, 7 bases at V and 0 bases at J, with 10 bases in the middle. The CDR3 region has the DNA TGCAGCGCCCAGGTTTCCTCCTACGAGCAGTACTTC. Its protein is CSAQVSSYEQYF.

The chain recombines TRBV6-1 with TRBJ2-7; D might be TRBD1 (6 bases). Germline V lookup: CDR1 MNHNS, CDR2 SASEGT. Trimming removed 4 bases at V and 3 bases at J, with 13 bases between. The CDR3 extends over 14 amino acids. For the CDR3, the DNA is TGTGCCAGCAGTGTTGGACAGATCGTCTACGAGCAGTACGTC. Translation: CASSVGQIVYEQYV.

A single count supports this clone. The V gene is TRBV28, the J gene TRBJ2-7; a possible D gene is TRBD2 (5 bases). Per germline, CDR1 MDHEN and CDR2 SYDVKM. There are 17 residues in the CDR3. Trimming removed 7 bases from V and 4 bases from J, with 26 bases in between. The CDR3 DNA sequence: TGTGCCAGCACACACGGGGTATCACGACTTATTCCTTACGAGCAGTACTTC. Residues: CASTHGVSRLIPYEQYF.

The chain combines TRBV23-1 with TRBJ1-1; D unresolved. TRBV23-1 is identified as an open reading frame with a role that is uncertain. The CDR3 is made up of 16 amino acids. V lost 3 bases and J 0 bases, leaving 14 bases between the germline ends. The CDR3 here is CASSHRQLGMNTEAFF. CDR3 in DNA: TGCGCCAGCAGTCACAGGCAACTAGGGATGAACACTGAAGCTTTCTTT.

The rearrangement uses TRBV6-9 and TRBJ2-7; D remains unclear. V was clipped by 4 bases and J by 5 bases, with 12 bases between them. The CDR3 contains 13 residues. Germline V gene lookup returns CDR1 MNHGY and CDR2 SVAAGI. CDR3 in DNA: TGTGCCAGCAGTTCGGCGGCAACCCACGAGCAGTACTTC. Translated: CASSSAATHEQYF.

The V call is TRBV28, the J call TRBJ1-1, with 7 bases identical to TRBD1. This CDR3 is built from 14 residues. The ends lost 5 bases at V and 4 bases at J; junction bases unmatched: 7. Germline V gene data show CDR1 as MDHEN and CDR2 as SYDVKM. Written as DNA, the CDR3 is TGTGCCAGCAGTCAAAACAGGGGTCGCACTGAAGCTTTCTTT. Its translation is CASSQNRGRTEAFF.

V and J are TRBV7-2 and TRBJ2-7; 8 nucleotides align to TRBD2. In germline, CDR1 is SGHTA, CDR2 FQGNSA. After removal of 1 base from V and 5 bases from J, the junction contained 10 bases not matched to a gene. The CDR3 is 16 residues long. The CDR3 spells CASSLGFREGLHEQYF. In nucleotides, the CDR3 is TGTGCCAGCAGCTTAGGCTTCCGGGAGGGCCTCCACGAGCAGTACTTC.

V usage is TRBV25-1 and J usage is TRBJ1-4; 9 bases are shared with TRBD1. The CDR3 consists of 16 residues. Looked up from germline, CDR1 is MGHDK and CDR2 is SYGVNS. Germline trimming cut 6 bases from V and 5 bases from J; bases unmatched to any gene: 10. CDR3 protein: CASSDRTGAGNEKLFF. The CDR3 coding sequence is TGTGCCAGCAGCGACAGGACAGGGGCCGGAAATGAAAAACTGTTTTTT.